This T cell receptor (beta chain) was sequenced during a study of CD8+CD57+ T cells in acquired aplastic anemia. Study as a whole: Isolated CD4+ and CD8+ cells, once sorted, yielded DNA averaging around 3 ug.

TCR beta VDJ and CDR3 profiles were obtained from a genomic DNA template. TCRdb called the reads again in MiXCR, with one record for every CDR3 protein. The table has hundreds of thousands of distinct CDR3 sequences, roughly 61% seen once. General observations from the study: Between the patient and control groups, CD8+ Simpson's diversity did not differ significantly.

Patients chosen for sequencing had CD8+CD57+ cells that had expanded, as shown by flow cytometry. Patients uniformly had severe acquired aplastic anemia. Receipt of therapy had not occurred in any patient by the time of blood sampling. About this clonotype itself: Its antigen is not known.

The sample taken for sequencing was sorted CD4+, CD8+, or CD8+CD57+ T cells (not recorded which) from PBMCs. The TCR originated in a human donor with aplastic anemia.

The CDR3 is CSARSPVPTDTQYF. The CDR3 DNA sequence: TGCAGTGCTAGATCCCCAGTGCCCACAGATACGCAGTATTTT. The chain is built from TRBV20-1 and TRBJ2-3, with unresolved D. Germline CDR1 is DFQATT and CDR2 is SNEGSKA (reference sequence). Trimming took off 2 bases at V and 2 bases at J, with 11 bases between the two ends. This CDR3 contains 14 residues.